The rows below give T cell receptor beta chains drawn from one sample of a study of T-cell reconstitution after alpha-beta-depleted transplantation in children. TCRdb reprocessed the PCR reads with MiXCR, giving one entry per CDR3 protein. The repertoire holds 190,000 or so distinct CDR3 sequences, with about 6.3% as singletons. Sequenced material: PBMCs from the stem cell graft donor, taken from the stem cell graft. These receptors were collected from a human donor who donated a stem cell graft to a child with Wiskott-Aldrich syndrome. Both conserved end residues are part of each CDR3. The D gene is left open where the match is weak. Some rows mark clone size as missing; the rest say once, few, many or name a class of expanded clone.

CDR3nt: TGTGCCAGCTCAAGTCGAACTAGCGGGAGGGACGAGCAGTACTTC
CDR3aa: CASSSRTSGRDEQYF
j_gene: TRBJ2-7
d_gene: TRBD2
abundance: .
v_gene: TRBV18

CDR3nt: TGTGCCAGCAGCTTAGTGTCCGGGGGTACTGAAGCTTTCTTT
CDR3aa: CASSLVSGGTEAFF
j_gene: TRBJ1-1
d_gene: .
abundance: many
v_gene: TRBV7-8

CDR3nt: TGTGCCAGCAGCCAATCTCAGACCCAGTACTTC
CDR3aa: CASSQSQTQYF
j_gene: TRBJ2-5
d_gene: .
abundance: many
v_gene: TRBV3-1

CDR3nt: TGCGCCAGCAGCTTGGCTAGCTACACTGAAGCTTTCTTT
CDR3aa: CASSLASYTEAFF
j_gene: TRBJ1-1
d_gene: .
abundance: many
v_gene: TRBV5-1

CDR3nt: TGTGCCAGCAGCCAATCTCAGGCCAGCTATGGCTACACCTTC
CDR3aa: CASSQSQASYGYTF
j_gene: TRBJ1-2
d_gene: .
abundance: many
v_gene: TRBV16

CDR3nt: TGTGCCAGCAGGGTCGGCGGCTCTGGAAACACCATATATTTT
CDR3aa: CASRVGGSGNTIYF
j_gene: TRBJ1-3
d_gene: .
abundance: few
v_gene: TRBV6-5

CDR3nt: TGTGCCAGCAGCTTAGATGGCGGGGCATACGAGCAGTACTTC
CDR3aa: CASSLDGGAYEQYF
j_gene: TRBJ2-7
d_gene: .
abundance: many
v_gene: TRBV7-2

CDR3nt: TGCGCCAGTACAGGGGACTCCTACGAGCAGTACTTC
CDR3aa: CASTGDSYEQYF
j_gene: TRBJ2-7
d_gene: TRBD1
abundance: many
v_gene: TRBV10-1

CDR3nt: TGCGCCAGCAGCAGGCGGGCTAACGAGCAGTACTTC
CDR3aa: CASSRRANEQYF
j_gene: TRBJ2-7
d_gene: .
abundance: many
v_gene: TRBV5-1

CDR3nt: TGTGCCAGCAGTCTACAGGGTCTTCAGCCCCAGCATTTT
CDR3aa: CASSLQGLQPQHF
j_gene: TRBJ1-5
d_gene: .
abundance: .
v_gene: TRBV6-2/TRBV6-3

CDR3nt: TGCGCCAGCAGCTTGACGCTGGGGCCCTACGAGCAGTACTTC
CDR3aa: CASSLTLGPYEQYF
j_gene: TRBJ2-7
d_gene: .
abundance: many
v_gene: TRBV5-1